Listed below are T cell receptor beta chains from one sample, sequenced in a study of blood T cell repertoires in COVID-19. Sequencing used immunoSEQ multiplex PCR; TCRdb keeps in-frame clones, though not all of them. The sample shows roughly 47,000 clones, around 89% of them seen only once. The sequenced sample was peripheral blood. The receptors shown here come from a man aged 70-80 years with active COVID-19. The CDR3 runs from the conserved cysteine through the conserved F or W. A D gene is named only where the DNA matches it firmly. Where a row states a size, it is once, few, many or the class of an expanded clone; other rows omit it.

D gene,J gene,clone size,V gene,CDR3 DNA,CDR3 protein
TRBD2,TRBJ2-3,NA,TRBV6-5,TGTGCCAGCAGTTCCCCCAAGAGCGGGGGTGGAGATACGCAGTATTTT,CASSSPKSGGGDTQYF
NA,TRBJ1-1,NA,TRBV10-3,TGTGCCATCAGTGAGAACAGGGTGAACACTGAAGCTTTCTTT,CAISENRVNTEAFF
NA,TRBJ1-2,NA,TRBV5-1,TGCGCCAGCAGCTCCAACAGGGCCTATGGCTACACCTTC,CASSSNRAYGYTF
TRBD1,TRBJ2-3,NA,TRBV3-1/TRBV3-2,TGTGCCAGCAGCCTAGACAGGGTCAGTGGCACAGATACGCAGTATTTT,CASSLDRVSGTDTQYF
TRBD2,TRBJ2-1,NA,TRBV4-1,TGCGCCAGCAGCCAACGTCACCTAGCGGGGGAAAACAATGAGCAGTTCTTC,CASSQRHLAGENNEQFF
NA,TRBJ1-5,few,TRBV18,TGTGCCAGCTCACCGAGCGGGTATAGCAATCAGCCCCAGCATTTT,CASSPSGYSNQPQHF
NA,TRBJ2-4,NA,TRBV2,TGTGCCAGCAGCGGGTTGCCCAAAAACATTCAGTACTTC,CASSGLPKNIQYF
NA,TRBJ1-5,once,TRBV19,TGTGCCAGTAGTACACTTTCCAGGGGTCGGGACAATCAGCCCCAGCATTTT,CASSTLSRGRDNQPQHF
TRBD1,TRBJ2-2,NA,TRBV24-1,TGTGCCACCAGTGATTTAGGGACAGTTAACACCGGGGAGCTGTTTTTT,CATSDLGTVNTGELFF
NA,TRBJ1-4,NA,TRBV6-5,TGTGCCAGCAGTAAGCGACTAGGGGAAAAACTGTTTTTT,CASSKRLGEKLFF
NA,TRBJ2-7,NA,TRBV19,TGTGCCAGTAGTATCTCAGGGTCCACCTACGAGCAGTACTTC,CASSISGSTYEQYF
TRBD1,TRBJ1-6,NA,TRBV7-8,TGTGCCAGCAGCTTACCAGGGGGCGCTTCCTCACCCCTCCACTTT,CASSLPGGASSPLHF
TRBD2,TRBJ2-3,NA,TRBV24-1,TGTGCCACCAGTGAGCGGGGGGGAAGCACAGATACGCAGTATTTT,CATSERGGSTDTQYF
TRBD1,TRBJ2-5,NA,TRBV7-7,TGTGCTAGCAGCTTAGAAGGGACAGTCCAAGAGACCCAGTACTTC,CASSLEGTVQETQYF
NA,TRBJ1-2,NA,TRBV3-1/TRBV3-2,TGTGCCAGCAGCCTAACAACACTGAGGCAGGGAGGGATTAACTATGGCTACACCTTC,CASSLTTLRQGGINYGYTF
NA,TRBJ1-2,NA,TRBV6-5,TGTGCCAGCGGGGCCCTACGGGATGGCTACACCTTC,CASGALRDGYTF
NA,TRBJ1-4,NA,TRBV28,TGTGCCAGCAGTCCAACGGACGGGACAACTAATGAAAAACTGTTTTTT,CASSPTDGTTNEKLFF
NA,TRBJ1-1,NA,TRBV12-3/TRBV12-4,TGTGCCAGCAGTCCTCCCGGAGTCTCTGAAGCTTTCTTT,CASSPPGVSEAFF
NA,TRBJ2-2,NA,TRBV18,TGTGCCAGCTCACCGAGACGGGGAGACACCGGGGAGCTGTTTTTT,CASSPRRGDTGELFF
NA,TRBJ1-2,NA,TRBV6-6,TGTGCCAGCACTCAAGTCGGGCCGGGGAACTATGGCTACACCTTC,CASTQVGPGNYGYTF
TRBD1,TRBJ2-1,NA,TRBV5-1,TGCGCCAGCAGACGGCAGGAGACAGGGGGCAACAATGAGCAGTTCTTC,CASRRQETGGNNEQFF
TRBD1,TRBJ1-2,NA,TRBV7-9,TGTGCCACCTGGGGACAGGGGCGCTATGGCTACACCTTC,CATWGQGRYGYTF
TRBD2,TRBJ2-5,NA,TRBV4-2,TGTGCCAGCAGCCAAGAAGCGGGGGGGCTGGAGACCCAGTACTTC,CASSQEAGGLETQYF
NA,TRBJ1-2,NA,TRBV5-3,TGTGCCAGAAGCTTGGTTCGGCGAGGTGGCTACACCTTC,CARSLVRRGGYTF
NA,TRBJ1-5,few,TRBV7-2,TGTGCCAGCAGCTTAGACAGGGGCAATCAGCCCCAGCATTTT,CASSLDRGNQPQHF
TRBD1,TRBJ1-3,NA,TRBV6-2/TRBV6-3,TGTGCCAGCATCCCCCGGACAGGACAGACGAGCTCTGGAAACACCATATATTTT,CASIPRTGQTSSGNTIYF
NA,TRBJ1-5,NA,TRBV9,TGTGCCAGCAGCGTAACGCCCGAGGCCCAGCCCCAGCATTTT,CASSVTPEAQPQHF
TRBD2,TRBJ2-1,few,TRBV9,TGTGCCAGCAGCGTGACGACGGAGCGGGGGGCGAGCTACAATGAGCAGTTCTTC,CASSVTTERGASYNEQFF
NA,TRBJ2-1,NA,TRBV7-2,TGTGCCAGCAGCCCCCCGGGCATGGGGGGGCCCTACAATGAGCAGTTCTTC,CASSPPGMGGPYNEQFF
NA,TRBJ2-2,NA,TRBV7-2,TGTGCCAGCAGGCTTCAGGGATCCGGGGAGCTGTTTTTT,CASRLQGSGELFF
NA,TRBJ1-5,NA,TRBV20-1,TGCAGTGCTAGTACGGCAGGGTCTTTCAATCAGCCCCAGCATTTT,CSASTAGSFNQPQHF
NA,TRBJ1-2,NA,TRBV5-1,TGCGCCAGCAGCTTGGATGGGGGAGGGAGCTATGGCTACACCTTC,CASSLDGGGSYGYTF
NA,TRBJ2-2,once,TRBV21-1,TGTGCCAGCAGCAAAGGGACAGGGGGCGTTTGCACCGGGGAGCTGTTTTTT,CASSKGTGGVCTGELFF
TRBD2,TRBJ2-3,NA,TRBV5-4,TGTGCCAGCAGCATTAGCGGGGACACAGATACGCAGTATTTT,CASSISGDTDTQYF
NA,TRBJ2-5,NA,TRBV27,TGTGCCAGCAGCCCAAAACAGGGAGGGGAGACCCAGTACTTC,CASSPKQGGETQYF
TRBD1,TRBJ2-7,NA,TRBV7-6,TGTGCCAGCAGCCTGAACAGGGGCCCCTACGAGCAGTACTTC,CASSLNRGPYEQYF
NA,TRBJ1-3,NA,TRBV30,TGTGCCTGGAGTGTATTAACCCACGACCGGAGCTCTGGAAACACCATATATTTT,CAWSVLTHDRSSGNTIYF
NA,TRBJ2-3,NA,TRBV2,TGTGCCAGCAGTGGGGCTACAGAACAATCTAGCACAGATACGCAGTATTTT,CASSGATEQSSTDTQYF
TRBD1,TRBJ2-3,NA,TRBV27,TGTGCCAGCAGTAAAACTCCGGGACAGAGGACCTCTAGCACAGATACGCAGTATTTT,CASSKTPGQRTSSTDTQYF
NA,TRBJ2-3,NA,TRBV2,TGTGCCAGCAAGGAGGGACCAAACACAGATACGCAGTATTTT,CASKEGPNTDTQYF
NA,TRBJ1-2,NA,TRBV5-1,TGCGCCAGCAGCTTGGGTATGTCCACGGGATATGGCTACACCTTC,CASSLGMSTGYGYTF
NA,TRBJ1-5,NA,TRBV7-2,TGTGCCAGCAGCCAAAACTGGGGGGGAGGGCCCCAGCATTTT,CASSQNWGGGPQHF
TRBD1,TRBJ1-5,NA,TRBV5-1,TGCGCCAGCAGCCCGACAGGGACCGAGGGCAATCAGCCCCAGCATTTT,CASSPTGTEGNQPQHF
NA,TRBJ2-3,NA,TRBV7-2,TGTGCCAGCAGCAATAAACAGGGCCCAGATACGCAGTATTTT,CASSNKQGPDTQYF
TRBD1,TRBJ1-5,few,TRBV19,TGTGCCAGTAGACCAGAGACAGGGGGCATGATGAAGCCCCAGCATTTT,CASRPETGGMMKPQHF
NA,TRBJ1-3,NA,TRBV7-2,TGTGCCAGCAGCTTAGCGCGGGCAGGAACTGGAAACACCATATATTTT,CASSLARAGTGNTIYF
NA,TRBJ2-1,few,TRBV11-2,TGTGCCAGCAGTTCACCGAAGAGGGATAGCAATGAGCAGTTCTTC,CASSSPKRDSNEQFF
NA,TRBJ1-1,NA,TRBV4-2,TGTGCCAGCAGCCAAGAACTTACGGGGACTGAAGCTTTCTTT,CASSQELTGTEAFF
NA,TRBJ1-2,NA,TRBV7-2,TGTGCCAGCAGCTTCGACAGGAACTATGGCTACACCTTC,CASSFDRNYGYTF